The next 2 T cell receptor beta chains were all read from a single sample in a study of blood T cell repertoires in COVID-19. Sequencing was performed with immunoSEQ multiplex PCR; in TCRdb, only in-frame clones are kept and a portion is missing. The sample has 150,000 or so clones, 75% to 85% seen once. The specimen sequenced was peripheral blood. The receptor source for this set is a woman in her forties or fifties in a cohort sampled during active or convalescent COVID-19.

V is TRBV29-1 and J is TRBJ1-2, with a tentative D call TRBD1 (5 bases). V lost 0 bases and J lost 4, with 12 bases in between. This CDR3 has 14 residues. Germline V gene sequence: CDR1 SQVTM, CDR2 ANQGSEA. CDR3 loop: CSVEDLYRSYGYTF. CDR3 nucleotides: TGCAGCGTTGAAGATCTTTACAGGAGCTATGGCTACACCTTC.

V and J are TRBV4-3 and TRBJ1-1; 7 nucleotides agree with TRBD1. The ends lost 4 bases at V and 1 base at J; junction bases unmatched: 6. Germline V gene sequence: CDR1 LGHNA, CDR2 YSLEER. The CDR3 covers 15 residues. The CDR3 DNA reads as TGCGCCAGCAGCCCCACGGACAGGAGGAACACTGAAGCTTTCTTT. Translating gives CASSPTDRRNTEAFF.